This T cell receptor (beta chain) stems from a study of radiotherapy plus CTLA-4 blockade in lung cancer. Background on the study: With 25% to 35% of patients having disease control, objective responses were seen in roughly 18%.

With regard to this clone: Its specificity is not known.

Clones were sequenced by immunoSEQ multiplex PCR, and TCRdb holds only the in-frame ones, with some missing. The top ten clones hold 4.9% of a sample with 90,000 to 100,000 clones, 80% to 90% of them seen once. CDR3 length equals 17 residues. V lost 2 bases to trimming and J lost 0 bases, with 16 bases between them. CDR1 is ENHRY, CDR2 SYGVKD, per germline. Study results and limitations: According to reports, early shifts in blood T cell clones, alongside interferon-beta, forecast response most accurately.

The source was peripheral blood, collected from a patient treated with radiotherapy plus ipilimumab. The chain uses TRBV10-3 and TRBJ1-1, with D perhaps TRBD1 (6 bases). The sequence derives from a human donor with non-small cell lung cancer that progressed on radiotherapy plus ipilimumab. The CDR3 spells CAISELGTPPMNTEAFF. In DNA form, the CDR3 reads TGTGCCATCAGTGAGCTGGGGACACCTCCCATGAACACTGAAGCTTTCTTT.